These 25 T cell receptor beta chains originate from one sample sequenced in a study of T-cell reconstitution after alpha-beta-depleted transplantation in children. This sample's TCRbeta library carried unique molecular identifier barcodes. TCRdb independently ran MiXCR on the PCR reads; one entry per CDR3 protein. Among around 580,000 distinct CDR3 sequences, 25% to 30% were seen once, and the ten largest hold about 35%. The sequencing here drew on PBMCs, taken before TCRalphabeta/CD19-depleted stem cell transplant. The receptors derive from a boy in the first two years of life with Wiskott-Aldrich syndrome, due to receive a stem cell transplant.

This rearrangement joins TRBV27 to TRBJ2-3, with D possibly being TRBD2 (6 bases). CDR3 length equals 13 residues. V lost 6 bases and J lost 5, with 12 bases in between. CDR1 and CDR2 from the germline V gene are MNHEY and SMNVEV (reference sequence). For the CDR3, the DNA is TGTGCCAGCAGGCGGGCGGGAAGAGATACGCAGTATTTT. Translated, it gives CASRRAGRDTQYF.

CDR3 DNA sequence: TGTGCCAGCAGTGTAGGTTCAGGGCGCCAAGAGACCCAGTACTTC. Protein product: CASSVGSGRQETQYF. The chain links TRBV2 to TRBJ2-5; TRBD1 is a possible D gene (5 bases). Germline V lookup: CDR1 SNHLY, CDR2 FYNNEI. V lost 4 bases to trimming and J lost 1 base, with 13 bases between them. CDR3 length: 15 residues.

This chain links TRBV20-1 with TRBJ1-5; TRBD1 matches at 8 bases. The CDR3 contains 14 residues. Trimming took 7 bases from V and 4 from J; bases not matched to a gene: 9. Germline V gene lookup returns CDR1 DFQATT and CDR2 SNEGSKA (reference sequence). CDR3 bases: TGCAGTGTAAAGTCAGGGGGCGGGAATCAGCCCCAGCATTTT. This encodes CSVKSGGGNQPQHF.

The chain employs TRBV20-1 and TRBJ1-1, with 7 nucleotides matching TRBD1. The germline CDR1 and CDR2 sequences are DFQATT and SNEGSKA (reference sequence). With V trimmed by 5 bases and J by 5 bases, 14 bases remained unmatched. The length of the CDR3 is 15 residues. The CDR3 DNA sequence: TGCAGTGCTCAAGGGTGGACAGGTCGTAGAACTGAAGCTTTCTTT. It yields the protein CSAQGWTGRRTEAFF.

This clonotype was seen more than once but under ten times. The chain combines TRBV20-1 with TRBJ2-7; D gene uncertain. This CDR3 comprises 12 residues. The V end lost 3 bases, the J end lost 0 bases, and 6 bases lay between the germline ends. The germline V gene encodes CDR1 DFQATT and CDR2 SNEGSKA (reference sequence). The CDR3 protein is CSARYYSYEQYF. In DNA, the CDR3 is TGCAGTGCTAGGTACTACTCCTACGAGCAGTACTTC.

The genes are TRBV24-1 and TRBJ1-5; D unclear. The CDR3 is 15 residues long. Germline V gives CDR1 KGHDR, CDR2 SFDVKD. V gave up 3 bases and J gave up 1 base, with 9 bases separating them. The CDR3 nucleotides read TGTGCCACCAGTGATACTGACTCAAGCAATCAGCCCCAGCATTTT. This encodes CATSDTDSSNQPQHF.

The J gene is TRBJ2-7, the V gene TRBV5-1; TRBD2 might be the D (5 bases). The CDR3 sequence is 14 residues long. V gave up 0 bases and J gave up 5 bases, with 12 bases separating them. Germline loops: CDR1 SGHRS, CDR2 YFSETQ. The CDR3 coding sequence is TGCGCCAGCAGCTTGGATGCTAGCCGCGACGAGCAGTACTTC. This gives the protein CASSLDASRDEQYF.

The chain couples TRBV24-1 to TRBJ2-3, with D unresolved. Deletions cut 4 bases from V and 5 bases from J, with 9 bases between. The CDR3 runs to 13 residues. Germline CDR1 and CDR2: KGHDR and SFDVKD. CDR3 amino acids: CATSDPVQDTQYF. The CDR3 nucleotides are TGTGCCACCAGTGACCCGGTTCAAGATACGCAGTATTTT.

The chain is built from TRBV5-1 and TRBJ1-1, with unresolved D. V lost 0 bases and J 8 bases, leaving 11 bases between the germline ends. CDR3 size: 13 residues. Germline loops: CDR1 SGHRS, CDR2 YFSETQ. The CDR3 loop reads CASSLGPPLEAFF. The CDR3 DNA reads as TGCGCCAGCAGCTTGGGACCGCCCCTGGAAGCTTTCTTT.

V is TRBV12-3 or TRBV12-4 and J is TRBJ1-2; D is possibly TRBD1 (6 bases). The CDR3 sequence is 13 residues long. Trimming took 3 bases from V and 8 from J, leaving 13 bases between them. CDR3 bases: TGTGCCAGCAGTTTTAACAGGGTGATCGGCTACACCTTC. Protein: CASSFNRVIGYTF.

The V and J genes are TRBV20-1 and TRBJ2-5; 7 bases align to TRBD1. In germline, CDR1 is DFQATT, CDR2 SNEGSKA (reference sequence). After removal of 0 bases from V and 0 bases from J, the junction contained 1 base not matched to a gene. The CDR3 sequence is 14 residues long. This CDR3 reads CSAREDRYQETQYF. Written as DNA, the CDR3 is TGCAGTGCTAGAGAGGACAGGTACCAAGAGACCCAGTACTTC.

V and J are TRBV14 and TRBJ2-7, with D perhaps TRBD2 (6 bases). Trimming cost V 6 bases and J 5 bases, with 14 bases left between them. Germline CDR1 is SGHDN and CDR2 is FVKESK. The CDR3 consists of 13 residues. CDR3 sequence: CASSRLGADEQYF. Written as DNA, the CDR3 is TGTGCCAGCAGTCGACTAGGGGCCGACGAGCAGTACTTC.

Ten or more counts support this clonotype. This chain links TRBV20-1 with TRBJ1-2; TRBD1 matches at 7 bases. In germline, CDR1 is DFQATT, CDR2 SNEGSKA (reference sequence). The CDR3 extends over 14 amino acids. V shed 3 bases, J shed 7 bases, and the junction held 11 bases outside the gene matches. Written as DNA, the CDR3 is TGCAGTGCTAGTCTCATCGGACAGGCAGGTGGCTACACCTTC. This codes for CSASLIGQAGGYTF.

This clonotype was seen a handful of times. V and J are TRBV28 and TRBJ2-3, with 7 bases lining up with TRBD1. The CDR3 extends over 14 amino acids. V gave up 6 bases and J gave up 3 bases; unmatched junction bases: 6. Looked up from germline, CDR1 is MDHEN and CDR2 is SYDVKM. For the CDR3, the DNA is TGTGCCAGCAGGGTCGACAGGGTGACAGATACGCAGTATTTT. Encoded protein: CASRVDRVTDTQYF.

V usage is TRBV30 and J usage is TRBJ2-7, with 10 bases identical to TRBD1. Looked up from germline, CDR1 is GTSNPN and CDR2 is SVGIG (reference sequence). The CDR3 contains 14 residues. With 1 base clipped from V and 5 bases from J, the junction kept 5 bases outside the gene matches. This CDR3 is CAWSAGTGVNEQYF. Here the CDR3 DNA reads TGTGCCTGGAGTGCCGGGACAGGGGTAAACGAGCAGTACTTC.

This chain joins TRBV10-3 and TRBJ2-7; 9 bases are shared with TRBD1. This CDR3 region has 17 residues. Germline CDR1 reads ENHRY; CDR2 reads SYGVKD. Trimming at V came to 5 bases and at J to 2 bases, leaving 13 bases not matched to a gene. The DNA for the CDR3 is TGTGCCATCAGTTTCGCCCCGCCGGGACAGGGAGCCTACGAGCAGTACTTC. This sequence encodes CAISFAPPGQGAYEQYF.

The DNA for the CDR3 is TGTGCCAGCAGCTACTCCACAGATTACGAGCAGTACTTC. This gives the protein CASSYSTDYEQYF. The chain has TRBV28 and TRBJ2-7; D not resolved. CDR1 and CDR2 from the germline V gene are MDHEN and SYDVKM. The germline V and J ends were trimmed by 6 bases and 4 bases, with 13 bases remaining between them. CDR3 size: 13 residues. Using reference TRBV28 and TRBJ2-7 for the parts outside the CDR3, the full variable domain is DVKVTQSSRYLVKRTGEKVFLECVQDMDHENMFWYRQDPGLGLRLIYFSYDVKMKEKGDIPEGYSVSREKKERFSLILESASTNQTSMYLCASSYSTDYEQYFGPGTRLTVT.

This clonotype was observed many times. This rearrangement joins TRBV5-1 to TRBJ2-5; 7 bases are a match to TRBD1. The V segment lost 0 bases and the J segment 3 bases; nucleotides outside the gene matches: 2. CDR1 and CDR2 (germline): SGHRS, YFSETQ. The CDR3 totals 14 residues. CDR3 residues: CASSLAGTEETQYF. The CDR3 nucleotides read TGCGCCAGCAGCTTGGCGGGGACAGAAGAGACCCAGTACTTC.

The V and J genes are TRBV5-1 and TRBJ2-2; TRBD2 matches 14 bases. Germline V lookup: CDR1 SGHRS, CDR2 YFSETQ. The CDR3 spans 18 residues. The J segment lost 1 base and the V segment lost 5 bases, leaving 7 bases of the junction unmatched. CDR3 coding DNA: TGCGCCAGCAGTTCCGGACTAGCGGGAGGTAGGAACACCGGGGAGCTGTTTTTT. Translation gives CASSSGLAGGRNTGELFF.

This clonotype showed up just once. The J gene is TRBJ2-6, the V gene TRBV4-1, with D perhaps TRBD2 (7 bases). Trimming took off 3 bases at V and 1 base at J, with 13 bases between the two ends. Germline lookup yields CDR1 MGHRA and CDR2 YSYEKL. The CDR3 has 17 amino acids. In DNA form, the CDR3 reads TGCGCCAGCAGCCAGAGGGGGGGGATATCTGGGGCCAACGTCCTGACTTTC. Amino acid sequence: CASSQRGGISGANVLTF.

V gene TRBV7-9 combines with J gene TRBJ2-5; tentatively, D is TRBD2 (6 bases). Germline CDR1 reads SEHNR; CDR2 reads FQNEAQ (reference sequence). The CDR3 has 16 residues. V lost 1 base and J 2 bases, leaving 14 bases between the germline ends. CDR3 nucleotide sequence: TGTGCCAGCAGCTTAGGAACTAGCCGAGTGCAAGAGACCCAGTACTTC. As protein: CASSLGTSRVQETQYF.

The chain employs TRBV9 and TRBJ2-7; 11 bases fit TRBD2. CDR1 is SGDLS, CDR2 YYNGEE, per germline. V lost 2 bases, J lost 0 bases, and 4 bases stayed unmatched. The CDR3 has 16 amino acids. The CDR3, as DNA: TGTGCCAGCAGCGTCGGGACTAGCGGTGACTCCTACGAGCAGTACTTC. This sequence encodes CASSVGTSGDSYEQYF.

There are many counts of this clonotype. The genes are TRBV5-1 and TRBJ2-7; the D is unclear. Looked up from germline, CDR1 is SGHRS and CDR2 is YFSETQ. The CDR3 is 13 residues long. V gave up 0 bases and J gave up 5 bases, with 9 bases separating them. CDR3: CASSLAGVHEQYF. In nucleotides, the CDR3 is TGCGCCAGCAGCTTGGCAGGCGTTCACGAGCAGTACTTC.

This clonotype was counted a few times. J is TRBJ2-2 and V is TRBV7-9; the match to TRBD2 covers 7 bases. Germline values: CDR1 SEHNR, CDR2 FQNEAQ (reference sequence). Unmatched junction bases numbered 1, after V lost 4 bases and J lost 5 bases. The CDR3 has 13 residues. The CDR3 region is CASSSAGTGELFF. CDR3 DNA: TGTGCCAGCAGCTCAGCGGGGACCGGGGAGCTGTTTTTT.

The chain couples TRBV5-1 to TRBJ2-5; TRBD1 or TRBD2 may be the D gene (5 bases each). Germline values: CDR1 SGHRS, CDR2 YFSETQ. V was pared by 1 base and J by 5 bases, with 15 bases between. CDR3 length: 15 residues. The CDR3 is CASSLRDLGHETQYF. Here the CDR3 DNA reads TGCGCCAGCAGCTTGAGGGACCTGGGCCACGAGACCCAGTACTTC.